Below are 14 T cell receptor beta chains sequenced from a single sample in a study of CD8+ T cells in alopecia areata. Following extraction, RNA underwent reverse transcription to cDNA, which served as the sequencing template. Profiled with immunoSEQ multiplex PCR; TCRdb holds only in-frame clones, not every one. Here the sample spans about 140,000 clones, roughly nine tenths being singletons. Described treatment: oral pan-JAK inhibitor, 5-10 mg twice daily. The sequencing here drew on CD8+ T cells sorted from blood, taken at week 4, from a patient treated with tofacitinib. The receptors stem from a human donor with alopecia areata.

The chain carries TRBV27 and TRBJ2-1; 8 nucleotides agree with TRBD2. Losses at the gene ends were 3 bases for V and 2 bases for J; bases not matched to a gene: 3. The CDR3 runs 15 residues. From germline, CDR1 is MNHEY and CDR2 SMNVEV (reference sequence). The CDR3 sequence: CASSLAGGTYNEQFF. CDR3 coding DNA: TGTGCCAGCAGTTTGGCGGGGGGAACCTACAATGAGCAGTTCTTC.

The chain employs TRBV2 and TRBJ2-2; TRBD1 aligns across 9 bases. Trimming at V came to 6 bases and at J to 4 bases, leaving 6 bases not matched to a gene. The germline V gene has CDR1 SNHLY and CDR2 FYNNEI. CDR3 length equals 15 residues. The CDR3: CASSATGGSTGELFF. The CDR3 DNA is TGTGCCAGCAGCGCAACAGGGGGCAGCACCGGGGAGCTGTTTTTT.

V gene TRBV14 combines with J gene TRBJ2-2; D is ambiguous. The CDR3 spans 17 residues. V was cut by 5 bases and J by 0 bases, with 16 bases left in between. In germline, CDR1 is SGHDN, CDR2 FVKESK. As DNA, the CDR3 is TGTGCCAGCAGCGATGTAAGTTCAGCCGCGAACACCGGGGAGCTGTTTTTT. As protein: CASSDVSSAANTGELFF.

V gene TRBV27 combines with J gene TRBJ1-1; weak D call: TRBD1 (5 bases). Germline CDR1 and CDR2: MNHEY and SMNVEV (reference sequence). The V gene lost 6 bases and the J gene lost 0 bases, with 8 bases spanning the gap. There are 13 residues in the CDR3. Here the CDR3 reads CASRDNLNTEAFF. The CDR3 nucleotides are TGTGCCAGCAGGGACAACCTGAACACTGAAGCTTTCTTT.

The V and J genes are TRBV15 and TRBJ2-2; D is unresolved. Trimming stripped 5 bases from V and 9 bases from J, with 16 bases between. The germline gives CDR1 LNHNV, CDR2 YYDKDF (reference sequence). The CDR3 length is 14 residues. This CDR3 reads CATSEAVGHRELFF. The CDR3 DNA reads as TGTGCCACCAGCGAAGCAGTTGGGCACCGGGAGCTGTTTTTT.

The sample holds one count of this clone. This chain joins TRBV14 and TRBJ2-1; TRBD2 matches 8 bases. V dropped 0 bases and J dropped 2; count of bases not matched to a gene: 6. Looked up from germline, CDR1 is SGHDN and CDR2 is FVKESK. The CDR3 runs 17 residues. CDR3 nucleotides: TGTGCCAGCAGCCAAGAAGGCAATAGCGGGACCTACAATGAGCAGTTCTTC. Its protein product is CASSQEGNSGTYNEQFF.

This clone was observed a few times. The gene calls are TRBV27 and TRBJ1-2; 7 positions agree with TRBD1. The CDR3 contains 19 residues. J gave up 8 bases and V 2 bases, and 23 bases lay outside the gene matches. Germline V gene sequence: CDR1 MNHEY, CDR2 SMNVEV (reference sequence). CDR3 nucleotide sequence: TGTGCCAGCAGTTTAACTTTTAACCGACAGGGACTCTCCGAGGAGGGCTACACCTTC. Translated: CASSLTFNRQGLSEEGYTF.

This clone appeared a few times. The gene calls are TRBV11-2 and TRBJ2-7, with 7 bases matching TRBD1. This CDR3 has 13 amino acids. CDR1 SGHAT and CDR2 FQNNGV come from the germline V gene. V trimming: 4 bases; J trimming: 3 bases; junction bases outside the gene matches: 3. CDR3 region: CASSSGTDYEQYF. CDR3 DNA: TGTGCCAGCAGCTCCGGGACAGACTACGAGCAGTACTTC.

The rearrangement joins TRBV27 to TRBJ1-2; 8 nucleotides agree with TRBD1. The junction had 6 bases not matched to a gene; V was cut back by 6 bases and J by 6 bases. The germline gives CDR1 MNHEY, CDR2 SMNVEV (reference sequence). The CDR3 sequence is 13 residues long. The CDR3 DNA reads TGTGCCAGCAGGTTAACAGGGGGGGATGGCTACACCTTC. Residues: CASRLTGGDGYTF.

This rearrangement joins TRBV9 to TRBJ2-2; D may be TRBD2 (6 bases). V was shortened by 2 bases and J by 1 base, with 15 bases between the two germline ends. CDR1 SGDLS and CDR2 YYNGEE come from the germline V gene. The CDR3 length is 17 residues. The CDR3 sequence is CASSVPTRGMNTGELFF. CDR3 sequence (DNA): TGTGCCAGCAGCGTTCCAACCCGGGGGATGAACACCGGGGAGCTGTTTTTT.

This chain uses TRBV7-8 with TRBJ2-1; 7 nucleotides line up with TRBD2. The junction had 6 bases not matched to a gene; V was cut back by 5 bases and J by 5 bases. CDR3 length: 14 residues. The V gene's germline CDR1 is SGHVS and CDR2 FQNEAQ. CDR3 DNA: TGTGCCAGCAGCGGTGCCGGGACTAACAATGAGCAGTTCTTC. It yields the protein CASSGAGTNNEQFF.

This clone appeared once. CDR3 loop: CASSLVLRLGEQYF. DNA for the CDR3: TGTGCCAGCAGCTTAGTTCTTCGGCTAGGGGAGCAGTACTTC. V and J are TRBV7-6 and TRBJ2-7, with unresolved D. The CDR3 contains 14 residues. The V gene's germline CDR1 is SGHVS and CDR2 FNYEAQ. Between the trimmed V and J ends, which lost 1 base and 7 bases, there was a span of 14 bases.

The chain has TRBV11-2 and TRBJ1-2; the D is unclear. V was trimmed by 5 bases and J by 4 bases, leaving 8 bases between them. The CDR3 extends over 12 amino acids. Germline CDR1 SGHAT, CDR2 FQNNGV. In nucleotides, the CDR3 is TGTGCCAGCAGCGGACGGACCTATGGCTACACCTTC. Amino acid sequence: CASSGRTYGYTF.

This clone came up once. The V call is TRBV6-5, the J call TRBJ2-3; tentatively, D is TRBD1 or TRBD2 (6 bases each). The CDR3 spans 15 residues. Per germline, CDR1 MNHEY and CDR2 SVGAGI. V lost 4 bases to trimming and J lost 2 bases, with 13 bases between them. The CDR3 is CASSFVGGTTDTQYF. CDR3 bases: TGTGCCAGCAGTTTCGTCGGGGGCACCACAGATACGCAGTATTTT.